This TCR beta chain appears in the sequencing data of a study of blood T cell repertoires in COVID-19. About the research overall: PBMCs, B-cell-depleted T cells, or T cells were the source of the cDNA or gDNA that made up the material.

Per the study methods: Nucleated cell counts were estimated from reference gene primer amplification. Libraries were prepared by immunoSEQ multiplex PCR; TCRdb keeps only in-frame clonotypes and omits some of them. V and J calls and clone size follow that table, whereas D and trimming were derived from the DNA. The table lists about 180,000 clones, approximately 85% of them singletons. Germline V gene lookup returns CDR1 SGHRS and CDR2 YFSETQ. Unmatched junction bases numbered 5, after V lost 1 base and J lost 4 bases. This CDR3 has 15 amino acids. What was sequenced was peripheral blood. The chain carries TRBV5-1 and TRBJ2-7; 10 bases fit TRBD1. The TCR comes from a man in his 60s with acute or convalescent COVID-19. The CDR3 DNA reads TGCGCCAGCAGCTTGCCGGGACAGGGGACATACGAGCAGTACTTC. It codes for CASSLPGQGTYEQYF.